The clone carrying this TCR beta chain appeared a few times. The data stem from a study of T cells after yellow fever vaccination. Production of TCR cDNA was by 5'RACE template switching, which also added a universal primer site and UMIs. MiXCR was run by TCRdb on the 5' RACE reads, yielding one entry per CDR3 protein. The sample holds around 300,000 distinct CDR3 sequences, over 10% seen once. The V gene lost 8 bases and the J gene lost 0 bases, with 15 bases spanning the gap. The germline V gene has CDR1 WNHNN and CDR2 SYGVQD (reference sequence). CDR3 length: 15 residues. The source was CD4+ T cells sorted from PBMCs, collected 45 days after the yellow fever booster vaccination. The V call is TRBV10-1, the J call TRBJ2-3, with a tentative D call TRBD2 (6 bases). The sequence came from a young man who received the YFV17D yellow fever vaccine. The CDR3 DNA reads TGCGCCAGCGGGGGGTGGGCGGCCAGCACAGATACGCAGTATTTT. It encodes CASGGWAASTDTQYF.